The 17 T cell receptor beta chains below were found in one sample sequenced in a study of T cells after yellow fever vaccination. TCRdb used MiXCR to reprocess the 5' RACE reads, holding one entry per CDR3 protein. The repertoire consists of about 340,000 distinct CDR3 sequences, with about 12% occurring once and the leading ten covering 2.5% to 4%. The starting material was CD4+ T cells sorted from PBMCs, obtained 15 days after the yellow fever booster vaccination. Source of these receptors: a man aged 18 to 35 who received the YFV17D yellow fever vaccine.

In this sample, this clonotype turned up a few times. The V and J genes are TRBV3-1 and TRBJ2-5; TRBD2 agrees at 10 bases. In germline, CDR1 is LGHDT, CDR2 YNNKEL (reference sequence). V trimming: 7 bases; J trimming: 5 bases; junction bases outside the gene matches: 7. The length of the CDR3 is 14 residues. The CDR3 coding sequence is TGTGCCAGCAACCCGAGCGGGGGGGCCGAGACCCAGTACTTC. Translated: CASNPSGGAETQYF.

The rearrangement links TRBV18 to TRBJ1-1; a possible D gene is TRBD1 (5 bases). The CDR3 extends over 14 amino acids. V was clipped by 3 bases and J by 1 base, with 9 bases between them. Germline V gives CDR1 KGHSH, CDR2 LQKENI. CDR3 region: CASSPWGRNTEAFF. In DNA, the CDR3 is TGTGCCAGCTCACCCTGGGGCAGGAACACTGAAGCTTTCTTT. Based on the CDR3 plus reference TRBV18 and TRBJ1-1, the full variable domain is NAGVMQNPRHLVRRRGQEARLRCSPMKGHSHVYWYRQLPEEGLKFMVYLQKENIIDESGMPKERFSAEFPKEGPSILRIQQVVRGDSAAYFCASSPWGRNTEAFFGQGTRLTVV.

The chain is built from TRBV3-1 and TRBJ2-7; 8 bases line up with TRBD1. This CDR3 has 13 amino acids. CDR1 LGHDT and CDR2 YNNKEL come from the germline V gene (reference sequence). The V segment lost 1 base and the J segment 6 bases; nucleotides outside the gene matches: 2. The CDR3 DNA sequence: TGTGCCAGCAGCCAAGCAGGGGGCGGCGAGCAGTACTTC. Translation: CASSQAGGGEQYF.

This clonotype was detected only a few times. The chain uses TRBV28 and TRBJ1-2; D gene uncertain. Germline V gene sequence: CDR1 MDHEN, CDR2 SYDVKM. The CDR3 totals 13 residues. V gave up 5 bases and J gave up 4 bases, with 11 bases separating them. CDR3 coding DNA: TGTGCCAGCAGTGCCGGTCACATCTATGGCTACACCTTC. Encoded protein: CASSAGHIYGYTF.

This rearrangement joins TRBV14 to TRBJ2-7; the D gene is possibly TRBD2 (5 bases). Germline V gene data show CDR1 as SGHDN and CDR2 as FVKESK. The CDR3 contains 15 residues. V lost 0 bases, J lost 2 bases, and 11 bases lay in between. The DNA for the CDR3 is TGTGCCAGCAGCCAAGAAGGAGGCCGGGCCTACGAGCAGTACTTC. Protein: CASSQEGGRAYEQYF.

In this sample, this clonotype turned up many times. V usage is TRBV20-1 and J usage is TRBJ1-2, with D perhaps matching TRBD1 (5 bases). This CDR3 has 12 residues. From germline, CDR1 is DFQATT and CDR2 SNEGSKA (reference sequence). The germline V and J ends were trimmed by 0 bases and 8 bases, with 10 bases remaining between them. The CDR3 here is CSARDSGYGYTF. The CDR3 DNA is TGCAGTGCTAGAGATTCAGGGTACGGCTACACCTTC.

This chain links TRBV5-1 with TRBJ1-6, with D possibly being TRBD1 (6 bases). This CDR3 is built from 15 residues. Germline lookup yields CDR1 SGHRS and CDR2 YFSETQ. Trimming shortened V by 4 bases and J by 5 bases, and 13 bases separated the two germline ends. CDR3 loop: CASSVTGNDNSPLHF. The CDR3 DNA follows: TGCGCCAGCAGCGTGACAGGAAACGATAATTCACCCCTCCACTTT.

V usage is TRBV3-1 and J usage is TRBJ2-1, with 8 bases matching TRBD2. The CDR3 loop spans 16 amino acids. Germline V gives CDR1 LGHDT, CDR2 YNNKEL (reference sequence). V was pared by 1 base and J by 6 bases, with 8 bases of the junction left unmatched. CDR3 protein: CASSQAPGGGGNEQFF. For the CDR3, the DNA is TGTGCCAGCAGCCAAGCCCCGGGGGGGGGCGGCAATGAGCAGTTCTTC.

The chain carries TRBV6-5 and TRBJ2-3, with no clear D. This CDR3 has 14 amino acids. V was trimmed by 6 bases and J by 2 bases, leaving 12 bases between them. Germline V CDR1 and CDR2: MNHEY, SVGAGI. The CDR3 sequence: CASRLGSYTDTQYF. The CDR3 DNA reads TGTGCCAGCAGGCTCGGGTCTTACACAGATACGCAGTATTTT.

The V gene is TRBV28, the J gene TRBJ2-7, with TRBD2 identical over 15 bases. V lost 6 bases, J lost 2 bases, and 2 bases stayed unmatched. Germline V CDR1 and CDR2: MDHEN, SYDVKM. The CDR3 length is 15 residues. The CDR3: CASRGTSGGTYEQYV. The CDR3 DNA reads TGTGCCAGCAGGGGGACTAGCGGGGGGACCTACGAGCAGTACGTC.

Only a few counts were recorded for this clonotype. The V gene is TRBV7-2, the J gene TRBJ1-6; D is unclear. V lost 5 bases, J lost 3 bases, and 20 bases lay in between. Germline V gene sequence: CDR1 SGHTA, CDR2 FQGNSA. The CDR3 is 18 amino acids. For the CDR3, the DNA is TGTGCCAGCAGCCCCGCGGGGAGCACCTCTTACTATAATTCACCCCTCCACTTT. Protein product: CASSPAGSTSYYNSPLHF.

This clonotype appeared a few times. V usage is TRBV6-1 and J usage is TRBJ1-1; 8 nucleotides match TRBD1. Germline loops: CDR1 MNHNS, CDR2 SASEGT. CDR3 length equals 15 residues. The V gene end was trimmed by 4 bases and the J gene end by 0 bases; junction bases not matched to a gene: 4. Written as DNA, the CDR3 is TGTGCCAGCAGTGGGACAGGGACTATGAACACTGAAGCTTTCTTT. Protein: CASSGTGTMNTEAFF.

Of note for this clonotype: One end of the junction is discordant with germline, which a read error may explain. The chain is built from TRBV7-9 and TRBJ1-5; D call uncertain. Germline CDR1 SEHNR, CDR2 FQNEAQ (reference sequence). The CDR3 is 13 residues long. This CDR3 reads CASSFRDNQPQHF. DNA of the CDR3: TGTGCCAGCAGCTTTCGGGATAATCAACCCCAGCATTTT.

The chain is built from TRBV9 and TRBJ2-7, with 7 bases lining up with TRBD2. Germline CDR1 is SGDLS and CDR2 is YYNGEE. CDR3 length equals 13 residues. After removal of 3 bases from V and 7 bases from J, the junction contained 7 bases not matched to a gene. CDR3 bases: TGTGCCAGCAGCGCCTATCCAGCGGGGGAGCAGTACTTC. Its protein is CASSAYPAGEQYF. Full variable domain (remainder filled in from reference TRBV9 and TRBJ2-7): DSGVTQTPKHLITATGQRVTLRCSPRSGDLSVYWYQQSLDQGLQFLIQYYNGEERAKGNILERFSAQQFPDLHSELNLSSLELGDSALYFCASSAYPAGEQYFGPGTRLTVT.

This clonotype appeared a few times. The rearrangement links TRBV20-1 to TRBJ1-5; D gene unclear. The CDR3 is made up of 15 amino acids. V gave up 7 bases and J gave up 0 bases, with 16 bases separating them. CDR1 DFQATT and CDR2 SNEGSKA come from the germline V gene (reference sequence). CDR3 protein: CSVPSGLYSNQPQHF. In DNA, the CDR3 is TGCAGTGTGCCCAGCGGCCTGTATAGCAATCAGCCCCAGCATTTT.

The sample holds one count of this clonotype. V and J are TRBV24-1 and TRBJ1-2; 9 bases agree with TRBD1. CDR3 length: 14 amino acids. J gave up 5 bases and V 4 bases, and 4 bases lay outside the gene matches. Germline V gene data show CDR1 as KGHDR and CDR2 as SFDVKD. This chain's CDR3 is CATSDQDRGYGYTF. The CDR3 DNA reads TGTGCCACCAGTGACCAGGACAGGGGATATGGCTACACCTTC.

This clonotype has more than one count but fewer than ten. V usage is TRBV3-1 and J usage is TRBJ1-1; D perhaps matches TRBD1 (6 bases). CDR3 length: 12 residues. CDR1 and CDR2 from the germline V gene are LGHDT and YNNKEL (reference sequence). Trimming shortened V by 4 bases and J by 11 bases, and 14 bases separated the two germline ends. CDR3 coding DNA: TGTGCCAGCAGCCCTTCACAGGGTTGGGCTTTCTTT. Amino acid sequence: CASSPSQGWAFF. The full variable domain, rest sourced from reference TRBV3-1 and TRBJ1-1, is DTAVSQTPKYLVTQMGNDKSIKCEQNLGHDTMYWYKQDSKKFLKIMFSYNNKELIINETVPNRFSPKSPDKAHLNLHINSLELGDSAVYFCASSPSQGWAFFGQGTRLTVV.